The rows below give T cell receptor beta chains drawn from one sample of a study of metastatic and nonmetastatic thyroid tumors. TCRdb reanalyzed the PCR reads with MiXCR. The table lists tens of thousands of clones, 20% to 25% of them singletons, with roughly 15% in the top ten. The sequenced sample was tumor tissue. The receptors originated from a female donor with papillary thyroid cancer or a benign thyroid nodule (not recorded which). Some clones in this sample may be carry-over from other donors' samples. Both conserved end residues are part of each CDR3. Part of the rows lack a size; the others show once, few, many or a class for expanded clones.

v_call: TRBV5-1; clone_size: few; cdr3_aa: CASSLGTSGGETQYF
v_call: TRBV11-3; clone_size: many; cdr3_aa: CASSFQAGEQYF
v_call: TRBV6-2/TRBV6-3; clone_size: .; cdr3_aa: CASSYSTGVETQYF
v_call: TRBV6-1; clone_size: .; cdr3_aa: CASSPQGADYGYTF
v_call: TRBV20-1; clone_size: once; cdr3_aa: CSARRTGTNTEAFF
v_call: TRBV20-1; clone_size: .; cdr3_aa: CSAHSGKWAFF
v_call: TRBV20-1; clone_size: .; cdr3_aa: CSARTSGGPRVDTQYF
v_call: TRBV7-9; clone_size: many; cdr3_aa: CASSSPVDLGGEQFF
v_call: TRBV20-1; clone_size: .; cdr3_aa: CSARPTISGRAMVNEQFF
v_call: TRBV18; clone_size: .; cdr3_aa: CASSPRLESNYGYTF
v_call: TRBV27; clone_size: many; cdr3_aa: CASGLAGSYNEQFF
v_call: TRBV6-1; clone_size: many; cdr3_aa: CASRLWGSDQPQHF
v_call: TRBV13; clone_size: .; cdr3_aa: CASSLGNSGQNTDTQYF
v_call: TRBV29-1; clone_size: .; cdr3_aa: CSVWGRVEEPQYF
v_call: TRBV20-1; clone_size: .; cdr3_aa: CSARGEILAGGPQETQYF
v_call: TRBV5-6; clone_size: many; cdr3_aa: CASSLVILGSGELFF
v_call: TRBV10-3; clone_size: .; cdr3_aa: CAISPGQGANEQYF
v_call: TRBV3-1; clone_size: many; cdr3_aa: CASSQGPDSSSPLHF
v_call: TRBV20-1; clone_size: .; cdr3_aa: CSASSEGYGYEQYF
v_call: TRBV6-1; clone_size: many; cdr3_aa: CASSDPGQWLYEQYF
v_call: TRBV10-2; clone_size: .; cdr3_aa: CASSVQGGNNGELFF
v_call: TRBV6-1; clone_size: .; cdr3_aa: CASTPSWGGQETQYF
v_call: TRBV5-1; clone_size: .; cdr3_aa: CASSQGTSGLYNEQFF
v_call: TRBV7-3; clone_size: .; cdr3_aa: CATDRPSSYEQYF
v_call: TRBV11-2; clone_size: many; cdr3_aa: CASSGRGGTANYGYTF
v_call: TRBV15; clone_size: medium-sized; cdr3_aa: CATSRDPLNEQFF
v_call: TRBV27; clone_size: few; cdr3_aa: CASTLLSSYNSPLHF
v_call: TRBV5-1; clone_size: many; cdr3_aa: CASSLTGQGRIETQYF
v_call: TRBV6-5; clone_size: many; cdr3_aa: CASSYSGTGSDTQYF
v_call: TRBV28; clone_size: .; cdr3_aa: CASSSAVDGYTF
v_call: TRBV28; clone_size: .; cdr3_aa: CASSLAGPVYEQYF
v_call: TRBV6-1; clone_size: .; cdr3_aa: CASLRIQSKGRNYGYTF
v_call: TRBV6-1; clone_size: .; cdr3_aa: CASSEDGRGGSGANVLTF
v_call: TRBV6-2/TRBV6-3; clone_size: many; cdr3_aa: CASSYSSGRMNTEAFF
v_call: TRBV4-2; clone_size: once; cdr3_aa: CASSPRTGRPGTDTQYF
v_call: TRBV3-1; clone_size: .; cdr3_aa: CASSSLAGGLNGQFF
v_call: TRBV7-2; clone_size: many; cdr3_aa: CASSTTTSTDTQYF
v_call: TRBV12-5; clone_size: few; cdr3_aa: CASGLNRGNSPLHF
v_call: TRBV27; clone_size: few; cdr3_aa: CASSPHRDASYEQYF
v_call: TRBV6-1; clone_size: many; cdr3_aa: CASNDQQGASYEQYF
v_call: TRBV28; clone_size: .; cdr3_aa: CASSLEAGRGPDTQYF
v_call: TRBV7-9; clone_size: many; cdr3_aa: CASSTGTTGGSDEQYF